This TCR beta chain was identified in a study of cytotoxic CD8 clonotypes in ibrutinib-treated CLL. For the study at large: About 25 partial and 2 complete responses; at median about 70 months, about 14 remitted, about twelve progressed.

The study's findings and limits: Before falling back toward baseline at progression, clonality had risen at the time of ibrutinib response.

About this clone itself: The target antigen is unknown.

A 1 in 200,000 to 1 in 1 million T cell depth was the sequencing target. Data came from immunoSEQ multiplex PCR; TCRdb stores just in-frame clones and leaves some out. This repertoire shows 150,000 to 200,000 clones, under 85% found once; its top ten account for about 4.9%. The CDR3 is made up of 13 amino acids. With 5 bases removed from V and 6 bases from J, the gap between germline ends came to 11 bases. CDR1 is SNHLY and CDR2 is FYNNEI in the germline V gene. As input for TCR beta libraries, around 2.1 micrograms of genomic DNA came from cryopreserved PBMCs. The sequences come from PBMCs, collected after 24 months of ibrutinib treatment. This sequence joins TRBV2 and TRBJ1-5; D gene ambiguous. This receptor was taken from a human donor with chronic lymphocytic leukemia. The chain's CDR3 is CASSLQSGQPQHF. CDR3 in DNA: TGTGCCAGCAGTCTACAATCGGGTCAGCCCCAGCATTTT.